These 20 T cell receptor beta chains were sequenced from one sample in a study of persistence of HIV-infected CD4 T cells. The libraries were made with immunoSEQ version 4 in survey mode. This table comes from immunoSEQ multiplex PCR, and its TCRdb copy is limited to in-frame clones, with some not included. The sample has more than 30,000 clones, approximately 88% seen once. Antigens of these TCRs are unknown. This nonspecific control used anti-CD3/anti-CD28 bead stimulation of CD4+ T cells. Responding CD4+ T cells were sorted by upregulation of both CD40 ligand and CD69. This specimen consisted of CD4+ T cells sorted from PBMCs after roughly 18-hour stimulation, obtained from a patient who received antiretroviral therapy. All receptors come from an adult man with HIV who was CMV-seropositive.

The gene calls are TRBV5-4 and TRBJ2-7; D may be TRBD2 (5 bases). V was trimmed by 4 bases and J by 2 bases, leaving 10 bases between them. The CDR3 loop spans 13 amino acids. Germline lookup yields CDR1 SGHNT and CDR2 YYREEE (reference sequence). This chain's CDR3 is CASSPGLTYEQYF. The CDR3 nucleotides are TGTGCCAGCAGCCCCGGACTCACCTACGAGCAGTACTTC.

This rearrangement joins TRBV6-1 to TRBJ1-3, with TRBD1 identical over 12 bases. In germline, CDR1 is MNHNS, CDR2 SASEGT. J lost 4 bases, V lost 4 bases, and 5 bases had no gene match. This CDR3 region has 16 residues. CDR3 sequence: CASSAGTGGAGNTIYF. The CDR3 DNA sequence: TGTGCCAGCAGTGCGGGGACAGGGGGCGCGGGAAACACCATATATTTT.

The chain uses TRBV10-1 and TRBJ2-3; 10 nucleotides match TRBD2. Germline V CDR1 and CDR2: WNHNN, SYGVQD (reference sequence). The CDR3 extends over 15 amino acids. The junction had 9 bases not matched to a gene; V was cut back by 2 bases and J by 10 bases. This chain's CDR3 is CASSETSGASGSQYF. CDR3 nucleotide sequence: TGCGCCAGCAGTGAGACTAGCGGGGCGTCCGGGTCGCAGTATTTT.

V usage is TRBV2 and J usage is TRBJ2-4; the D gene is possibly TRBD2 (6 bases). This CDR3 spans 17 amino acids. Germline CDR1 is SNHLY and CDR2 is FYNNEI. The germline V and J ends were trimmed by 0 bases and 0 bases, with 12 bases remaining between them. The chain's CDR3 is CASSEARQGLAKNIQYF. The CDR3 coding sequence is TGTGCCAGCAGTGAAGCGAGGCAGGGACTAGCCAAAAACATTCAGTACTTC.

The CDR3 region is CASSEARRTGNTIYF. In DNA form, the CDR3 reads TGTGCCAGCAGTGAAGCCCGCCGGACTGGAAACACCATATATTTT. This chain links TRBV2 with TRBJ1-3; no clear D gene. This CDR3 contains 15 residues. Germline CDR1 is SNHLY and CDR2 is FYNNEI. Between the trimmed V and J ends, which lost 0 bases and 2 bases, there was a span of 8 bases. The entire variable domain, with the rest obtained from reference TRBV2 and TRBJ1-3, is as follows: EPEVTQTPSHQVTQMGQEVILRCVPISNHLYFYWYRQILGQKVEFLVSFYNNEISEKSEIFDDQFSVERPDGSNFTLKIRSTKLEDSAMYFCASSEARRTGNTIYFGEGSWLTVV.

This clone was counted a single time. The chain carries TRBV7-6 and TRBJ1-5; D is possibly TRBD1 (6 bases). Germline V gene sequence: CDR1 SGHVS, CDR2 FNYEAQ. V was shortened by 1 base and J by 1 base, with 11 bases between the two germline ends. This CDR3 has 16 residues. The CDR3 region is CASSLGQGPSNQPQHF. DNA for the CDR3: TGTGCCAGCAGCTTAGGTCAGGGGCCAAGCAATCAGCCCCAGCATTTT.

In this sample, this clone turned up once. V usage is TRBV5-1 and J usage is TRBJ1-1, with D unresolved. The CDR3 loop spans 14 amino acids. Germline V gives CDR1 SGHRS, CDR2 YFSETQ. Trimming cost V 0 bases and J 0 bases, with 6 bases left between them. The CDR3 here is CASSLARMNTEAFF. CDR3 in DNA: TGCGCCAGCAGCTTGGCCCGGATGAACACTGAAGCTTTCTTT.

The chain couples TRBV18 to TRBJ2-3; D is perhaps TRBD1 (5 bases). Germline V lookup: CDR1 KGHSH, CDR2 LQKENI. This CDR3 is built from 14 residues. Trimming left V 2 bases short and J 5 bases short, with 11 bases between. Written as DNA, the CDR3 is TGTGCCAGCTCACCAAGTTGGGGCGGAGATACGCAGTATTTT. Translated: CASSPSWGGDTQYF.

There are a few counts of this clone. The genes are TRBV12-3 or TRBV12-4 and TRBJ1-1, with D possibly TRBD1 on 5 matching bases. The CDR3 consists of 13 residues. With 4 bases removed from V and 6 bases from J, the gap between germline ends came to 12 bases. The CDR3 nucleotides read TGTGCCAGCAGTTCCTCAGGGATTCCTGAAGCTTTCTTT. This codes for CASSSSGIPEAFF.

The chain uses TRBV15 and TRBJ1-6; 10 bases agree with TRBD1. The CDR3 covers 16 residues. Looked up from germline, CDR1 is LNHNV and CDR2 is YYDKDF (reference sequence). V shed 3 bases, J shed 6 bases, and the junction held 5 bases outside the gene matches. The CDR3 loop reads CATSSKGQGVNSPLHF. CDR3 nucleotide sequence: TGTGCCACCAGCAGTAAAGGACAGGGGGTTAATTCACCCCTCCACTTT. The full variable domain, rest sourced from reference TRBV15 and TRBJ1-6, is DAMVIQNPRYQVTQFGKPVTLSCSQTLNHNVMYWYQQKSSQAPKLLFHYYDKDFNNEADTPDNFQSRRPNTSFCFLDIRSPGLGDTAMYLCATSSKGQGVNSPLHFGNGTRLTVT.

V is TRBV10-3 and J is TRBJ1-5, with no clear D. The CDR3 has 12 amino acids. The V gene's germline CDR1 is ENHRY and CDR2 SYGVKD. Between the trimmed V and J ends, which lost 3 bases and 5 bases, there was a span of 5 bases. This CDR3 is CAISDRDQPQHF. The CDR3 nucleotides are TGTGCCATCAGTGATAGGGATCAGCCCCAGCATTTT.

Here the CDR3 DNA reads TGCAGCGCCGGGACTAGCGGGATCTTTTACGAGCAGTACTTC. Translated: CSAGTSGIFYEQYF. V usage is TRBV29-1 and J usage is TRBJ2-7; 13 bases line up with TRBD2. The CDR3 consists of 14 residues. Germline V gene lookup returns CDR1 SQVTM and CDR2 ANQGSEA. After removal of 7 bases from V and 4 bases from J, the junction contained 7 bases not matched to a gene.

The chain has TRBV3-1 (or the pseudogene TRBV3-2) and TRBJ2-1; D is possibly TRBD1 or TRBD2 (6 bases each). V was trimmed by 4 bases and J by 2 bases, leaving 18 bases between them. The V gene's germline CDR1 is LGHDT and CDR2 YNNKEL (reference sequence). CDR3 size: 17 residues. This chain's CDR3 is CASSRRGGTSAYNEQFF. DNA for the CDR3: TGTGCCAGCAGCCGGCGGGGTGGGACATCAGCCTACAATGAGCAGTTCTTC.

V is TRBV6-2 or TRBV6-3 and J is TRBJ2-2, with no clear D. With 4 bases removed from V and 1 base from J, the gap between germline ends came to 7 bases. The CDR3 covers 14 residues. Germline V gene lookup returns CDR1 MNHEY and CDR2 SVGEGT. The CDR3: CASSFRQNTGELFF. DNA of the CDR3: TGTGCCAGCAGTTTTAGACAGAACACCGGGGAGCTGTTTTTT.

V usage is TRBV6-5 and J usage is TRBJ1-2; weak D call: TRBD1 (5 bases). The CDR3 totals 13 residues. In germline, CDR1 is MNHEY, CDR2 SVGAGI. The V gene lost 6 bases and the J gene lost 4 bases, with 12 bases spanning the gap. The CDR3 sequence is CASSPGTVYGYTF. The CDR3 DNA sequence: TGTGCCAGCAGCCCCGGGACGGTCTATGGCTACACCTTC.

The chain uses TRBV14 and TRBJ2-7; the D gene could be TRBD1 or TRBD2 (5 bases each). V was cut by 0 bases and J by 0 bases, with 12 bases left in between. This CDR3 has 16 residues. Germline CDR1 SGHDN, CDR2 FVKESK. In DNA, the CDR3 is TGTGCCAGCAGCCAAGAGAGGGGCGTTCTCTCCTACGAGCAGTACTTC. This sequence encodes CASSQERGVLSYEQYF.

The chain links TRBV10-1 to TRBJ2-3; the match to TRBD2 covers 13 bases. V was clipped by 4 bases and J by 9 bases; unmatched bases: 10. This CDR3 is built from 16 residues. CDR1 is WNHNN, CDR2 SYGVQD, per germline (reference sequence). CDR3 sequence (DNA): TGCGCCAGCAGTGGGCGACTAGCGGGGGGTGAATTAACGCAGTATTTT. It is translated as CASSGRLAGGELTQYF.

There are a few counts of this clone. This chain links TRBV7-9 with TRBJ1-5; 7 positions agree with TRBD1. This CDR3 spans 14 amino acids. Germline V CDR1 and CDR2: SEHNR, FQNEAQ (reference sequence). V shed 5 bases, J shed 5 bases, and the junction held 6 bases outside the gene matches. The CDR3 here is CASSRDSGDQPQHF. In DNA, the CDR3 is TGTGCCAGCAGCCGGGACAGTGGGGATCAGCCCCAGCATTTT.

CDR3 region: CASSTRTSGGELFF. CDR3 DNA: TGTGCCAGCAGCACCCGGACTAGCGGCGGGGAGCTGTTTTTT. The V call is TRBV9, the J call TRBJ2-2; 10 bases fit TRBD2. Per germline, CDR1 SGDLS and CDR2 YYNGEE. This CDR3 is built from 14 residues. Losses at the gene ends were 4 bases for V and 7 bases for J; bases not matched to a gene: 4. Using reference TRBV9 and TRBJ2-2 for the parts outside the CDR3, the full variable domain is DSGVTQTPKHLITATGQRVTLRCSPRSGDLSVYWYQQSLDQGLQFLIQYYNGEERAKGNILERFSAQQFPDLHSELNLSSLELGDSALYFCASSTRTSGGELFFGEGSRLTVL.

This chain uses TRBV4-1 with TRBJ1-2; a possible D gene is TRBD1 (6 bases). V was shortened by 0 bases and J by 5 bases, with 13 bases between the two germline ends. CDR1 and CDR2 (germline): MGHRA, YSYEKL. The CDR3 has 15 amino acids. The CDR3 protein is CASSQEGGFGYGYTF. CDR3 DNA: TGCGCCAGCAGCCAAGAGGGGGGCTTTGGATATGGCTACACCTTC.